What follows are 18 T cell receptor beta chains derived from one specimen sequenced in a study of blood T cell repertoires in COVID-19. The repertoire was sequenced with immunoSEQ multiplex PCR; TCRdb's copy has only in-frame clones and lacks some. Here the sample spans some 120,000 clones, 90% being singletons. Material for sequencing was peripheral blood. The source of these receptors is a human donor with active COVID-19. The donor label of this sample is uncertain.

The chain recombines TRBV10-3 with TRBJ2-3, with TRBD2 matching over 12 bases. Germline lookup yields CDR1 ENHRY and CDR2 SYGVKD. The CDR3 extends over 14 amino acids. Trimming at V came to 10 bases and at J to 8 bases, leaving 10 bases not matched to a gene. The CDR3 DNA sequence: TGTGCCACACAAGGACTAGCGGGGCCCGGTACGCAGTATTTT. Translated, it gives CATQGLAGPGTQYF.

The J gene is TRBJ2-3, the V gene TRBV19; 9 bases fit TRBD2. The germline V gene has CDR1 LNHDA and CDR2 SQIVND (reference sequence). V was clipped by 0 bases and J by 4 bases; unmatched bases: 8. CDR3 length: 17 amino acids. CDR3 DNA: TGTGCCAGTAGTATAGATCTATGGGCGGGGGGGCCAGATACGCAGTATTTT. Protein: CASSIDLWAGGPDTQYF.

The V gene is TRBV7-2, the J gene TRBJ2-3; 11 nucleotides align to TRBD2. V trimming: 3 bases; J trimming: 3 bases; junction bases outside the gene matches: 2. The CDR3 length is 15 residues. Germline V gene data show CDR1 as SGHTA and CDR2 as FQGNSA. Here the CDR3 DNA reads TGTGCCAGCAGCTTTGCTAGCGGGGGGACAGATACGCAGTATTTT. Residues: CASSFASGGTDTQYF.

The chain links TRBV6-2 or TRBV6-3 to TRBJ2-7; perhaps TRBD1 as D (5 bases). Per the germline V gene, CDR1 is MNHEY and CDR2 is SVGEGT. The CDR3 has 13 residues. Trimming shortened V by 5 bases and J by 2 bases, and 10 bases separated the two germline ends. The CDR3 DNA is TGTGCCAGCAGTCCAAAAGGGGCCTACGAGCAGTACTTC. This encodes CASSPKGAYEQYF.

This chain links TRBV12-3 or TRBV12-4 with TRBJ1-2; no firm D call. The CDR3 length is 13 residues. V was trimmed by 7 bases and J by 6 bases, leaving 15 bases between them. DNA of the CDR3: TGTGCCAGCAATTACGGAGGGTTTGATGGCTACACCTTC. The encoded protein is CASNYGGFDGYTF.

The J gene is TRBJ1-5, the V gene TRBV3-1 (or the pseudogene TRBV3-2); no firm D call. The ends were cut back, 0 bases at V and 6 bases at J, with 9 bases in the middle. This CDR3 spans 14 amino acids. Germline V CDR1 and CDR2: LGHDT, YNNKEL (reference sequence). In DNA, the CDR3 is TGTGCCAGCAGCCAAGATCCGGGTCCTCAGCCCCAGCATTTT. Translation gives CASSQDPGPQPQHF.

The chain links TRBV3-1 (or the pseudogene TRBV3-2) to TRBJ2-7, with TRBD2 identical over 8 bases. The ends lost 5 bases at V and 7 bases at J; junction bases unmatched: 4. This CDR3 comprises 12 residues. Germline-derived CDR1 and CDR2 are LGHDT and YNNKEL (reference sequence). The CDR3 region is CASSFGGGEQYF. DNA of the CDR3: TGTGCCAGCAGCTTCGGGGGGGGAGAGCAGTACTTC.

This chain joins TRBV5-1 and TRBJ1-2; TRBD1 might be the D (5 bases). V lost 7 bases and J 2 bases, leaving 12 bases between the germline ends. The CDR3 runs to 13 residues. Germline V CDR1 and CDR2: SGHRS, YFSETQ. CDR3 protein: CASGPAGNYGYTF. The CDR3 DNA reads TGCGCCAGCGGCCCGGCAGGGAACTATGGCTACACCTTC.

The chain couples TRBV19 to TRBJ2-3; the match to TRBD2 covers 8 bases. The CDR3 consists of 14 residues. J was trimmed by 4 bases and V by 4 bases; bases with no gene match: 4. CDR1 and CDR2 from the germline V gene are LNHDA and SQIVND (reference sequence). The CDR3 bases are TGTGCCAGTAGTACACTAGCGGTCGCAGATACGCAGTATTTT. Translated, it gives CASSTLAVADTQYF. Together with reference TRBV19 and TRBJ2-3, the CDR3 gives the full variable domain: DGGITQSPKYLFRKEGQNVTLSCEQNLNHDAMYWYRQDPGQGLRLIYYSQIVNDFQKGDIAEGYSVSREKKESFPLTVTSAQKNPTAFYLCASSTLAVADTQYFGPGTRLTVL.

This clone has a handful of counts. This chain connects TRBV11-3 to TRBJ2-3, with a possible D match to TRBD2 (7 bases). With 3 bases removed from V and 5 bases from J, the gap between germline ends came to 12 bases. The CDR3 extends over 14 amino acids. Germline V lookup: CDR1 SGHNT, CDR2 YENEEA. Written as DNA, the CDR3 is TGTGCCAGCAGCTTGGGGGGGCCGGTAGATACGCAGTATTTT. Translating it yields CASSLGGPVDTQYF.

The genes are TRBV6-2 or TRBV6-3 and TRBJ2-5; 8 bases fit TRBD2. V lost 6 bases to trimming and J lost 3 bases; unmatched junction nucleotides: 9. The CDR3 contains 15 residues. Germline CDR1 and CDR2: MNHEY and SVGEGT. CDR3 region: CASSLAGGGKETQYF. CDR3 sequence (DNA): TGTGCCAGCAGCCTCGCGGGGGGCGGGAAAGAGACCCAGTACTTC.

The CDR3 DNA sequence: TGTGCCAGCAGCTTTACAAAGGGGGCGAACGCCACAGATACGCAGTATTTT. It is translated as CASSFTKGANATDTQYF. This sequence joins TRBV11-3 and TRBJ2-3, with 7 bases identical to TRBD1. V shed 3 bases, J shed 2 bases, and the junction held 11 bases outside the gene matches. Germline V gene lookup returns CDR1 SGHNT and CDR2 YENEEA. This CDR3 region has 17 residues.

The V call is TRBV24-1, the J call TRBJ2-7; 7 bases are shared with TRBD1. Per germline, CDR1 KGHDR and CDR2 SFDVKD. Losses at the gene ends were 7 bases for V and 2 bases for J; bases not matched to a gene: 7. This CDR3 is 14 amino acids long. CDR3 coding DNA: TGTGCCACCAGAGCCGGGACAGTAACCTACGAGCAGTACTTC. Translation gives CATRAGTVTYEQYF.

The V call is TRBV10-1, the J call TRBJ1-1, with TRBD1 as a possible D gene (5 bases). From germline, CDR1 is WNHNN and CDR2 SYGVQD (reference sequence). The V end was cut by 3 bases, the J end by 0 bases, with 8 bases between. The CDR3 extends over 14 amino acids. As DNA, the CDR3 is TGCGCCAGCAGTGAAAAGACAGTGAACACTGAAGCTTTCTTT. This gives the protein CASSEKTVNTEAFF.

This clone was seen once. The chain couples TRBV7-8 to TRBJ1-2; TRBD1 matches 8 bases. In germline, CDR1 is SGHVS, CDR2 FQNEAQ. With 5 bases clipped from V and 2 bases from J, the junction kept 4 bases outside the gene matches. The CDR3 has 14 amino acids. The chain's CDR3 is CASSVGTGNYGYTF. The CDR3 DNA sequence: TGTGCCAGCAGCGTTGGGACAGGCAACTATGGCTACACCTTC. The full variable domain, completed using reference TRBV7-8 and TRBJ1-2, is GAGVSQSPRYKVAKRGQDVALRCDPISGHVSLFWYQQALGQGPEFLTYFQNEAQLDKSGLPSDRFFAERPEGSVSTLKIQRTQQEDSAVYLCASSVGTGNYGYTFGSGTRLTVV.

The V call is TRBV6-5, the J call TRBJ1-4; D is perhaps TRBD1 (5 bases). CDR3 size: 15 residues. Germline values: CDR1 MNHEY, CDR2 SVGAGI. V was cut by 5 bases and J by 8 bases, with 18 bases left in between. CDR3 nucleotides: TGTGCCAGCAGTATCTCGGGAGGGGCAGAGGAAAAACTGTTTTTT. Residues: CASSISGGAEEKLFF.

The V and J genes are TRBV19 and TRBJ2-3; D call uncertain. The germline V gene has CDR1 LNHDA and CDR2 SQIVND (reference sequence). Trimming left V 3 bases short and J 5 bases short, with 6 bases between. The CDR3 covers 12 residues. CDR3 loop: CASSMARDTQYF. CDR3 DNA sequence: TGTGCCAGTAGTATGGCTAGAGATACGCAGTATTTT.

This chain links TRBV7-8 with TRBJ1-4, with 9 bases aligning to TRBD1. Germline V CDR1 and CDR2: SGHVS, FQNEAQ. The CDR3 consists of 16 residues. V gave up 4 bases and J gave up 8 bases; unmatched junction bases: 11. This chain's CDR3 is CASSSQRGTGKEKLFF. The CDR3 region has the DNA TGTGCCAGCAGCTCTCAACGCGGGACAGGGAAAGAAAAACTGTTTTTT.